The 28 T cell receptor beta chains below come from one sample, sequenced in a study of neurological immune-mediated disorders (dated 2019 in TCRdb). Library construction relied on 5' RACE. The data were produced on an Illumina HiSeq 2500. TCRdb redid the processing of the public reads, applying fastp at Q25 and MiXCR, and retained in-frame beta chains. Rows are combined by CDR3 protein, so each entry shows the most common genes and DNA. The sample records 36,000 or so distinct CDR3 sequences, 10% of which are singletons. The ten most abundant clones make up approximately 6.3% of the sample. Sequenced input: PBMCs. Source of these receptors: a woman aged 25 to 39 with HTLV-1-associated myelopathy (HAM/TSP).

This clonotype is termed medium-sized. This chain links TRBV6-5 with TRBJ2-2; D not resolved. Germline CDR1 is MNHEY and CDR2 is SVGAGI. Trimming took off 7 bases at V and 8 bases at J, with 8 bases between the two ends. The CDR3 has 11 residues. Here the CDR3 reads CASNQGGELFF. The CDR3 DNA sequence: TGTGCCAGCAACCAAGGGGGGGAGCTGTTTTTT.

The rearrangement joins TRBV30 to TRBJ2-1; D is perhaps TRBD2 (6 bases). The CDR3 is 12 residues long. Deletions cut 4 bases from V and 8 bases from J, with 12 bases between. Looked up from germline, CDR1 is GTSNPN and CDR2 is SVGIG (reference sequence). Written as DNA, the CDR3 is TGTGCCTGGAAAGGACTAAACGATGAGCAGTTCTTC. This sequence encodes CAWKGLNDEQFF.

This clonotype came up many times. This sequence joins TRBV20-1 and TRBJ1-1; D is unclear. Germline values: CDR1 DFQATT, CDR2 SNEGSKA (reference sequence). This CDR3 comprises 14 residues. The V end lost 0 bases, the J end lost 14 bases, and 22 bases lay between the germline ends. CDR3 sequence reads: CSARDSRRWWFGFF. CDR3 nucleotides: TGCAGTGCTAGAGATTCGCGGCGGTGGTGGTTTGGGTTCTTT.

This clonotype was seen ten or more times. The chain recombines TRBV20-1 with TRBJ2-3; maybe TRBD2 (7 bases). V dropped 6 bases and J dropped 8 bases, with 21 bases sitting between them. Germline V lookup: CDR1 DFQATT, CDR2 SNEGSKA (reference sequence). The CDR3 is 14 amino acids. Here the CDR3 DNA reads TGCAGTGCCCGAGATGCGGGGGCGATTATTACGCAGTATTTT. This sequence encodes CSARDAGAIITQYF.

In its sample, this clonotype was seen many times. The chain links TRBV20-1 to TRBJ2-1; perhaps TRBD2 as D (5 bases). Trimming removed 0 bases from V and 8 bases from J, with 11 bases in between. CDR3 length: 13 amino acids. In germline, CDR1 is DFQATT, CDR2 SNEGSKA (reference sequence). The CDR3 here is CSARDRGWHEQFF. CDR3 nucleotide sequence: TGCAGTGCTAGAGATCGGGGTTGGCATGAGCAGTTCTTC.

This clonotype was recorded at least ten times. The chain combines TRBV10-3 with TRBJ2-1, with 8 bases aligning to TRBD1. The J segment lost 0 bases and the V segment lost 8 bases, leaving 6 bases of the junction unmatched. The CDR3 spans 15 residues. Germline loops: CDR1 ENHRY, CDR2 SYGVKD. The DNA of the CDR3 is TGTGCCATCGGGGTCGGGACAGGCTCCTACAATGAGCAGTTCTTC. It encodes CAIGVGTGSYNEQFF.

This clonotype has ten or more counts. The chain combines TRBV4-2 with TRBJ2-1, with a tentative D call TRBD2 (6 bases). In germline, CDR1 is LGHNA, CDR2 YNFKEQ. The CDR3 sequence is 14 residues long. V was shortened by 3 bases and J by 9 bases, with 15 bases between the two germline ends. The DNA for the CDR3 is TGTGCCAGCAGCCACCGGAGGGGCGTGGGTGAGCAGTTCTTC. Translated, it gives CASSHRRGVGEQFF.

V gene TRBV9 combines with J gene TRBJ2-1; 9 bases map to TRBD2. This CDR3 comprises 15 residues. Germline CDR1 and CDR2: SGDLS and YYNGEE. After removal of 1 base from V and 7 bases from J, the junction contained 6 bases not matched to a gene. The CDR3: CASSVRAGGPNEQFF. The CDR3 bases are TGTGCCAGCAGCGTAAGAGCGGGGGGACCGAATGAGCAGTTCTTC.

This clonotype was counted at least ten times. The chain is built from TRBV20-1 and TRBJ1-3; D is unclear. V was cut by 7 bases and J by 4 bases, with 11 bases left in between. There are 12 residues in the CDR3. CDR1 is DFQATT, CDR2 SNEGSKA, per germline (reference sequence). In DNA form, the CDR3 reads TGCAGTGTGCCAGGTGTGGGAAACACCATATATTTT. It translates to CSVPGVGNTIYF.

This clonotype has at least ten counts. V and J are TRBV7-3 and TRBJ2-3; 9 bases line up with TRBD1. The CDR3 is 15 amino acids. With 4 bases clipped from V and 4 bases from J, the junction kept 6 bases outside the gene matches. Germline CDR1 reads SGHTA; CDR2 reads FQGTGA. The CDR3 nucleotides are TGTGCCAGCAGCTCGACAGGGGGGCCCCCAGATACGCAGTATTTT. The encoded protein is CASSSTGGPPDTQYF.

In its sample, this clonotype was seen many times. CDR3 bases: TGCAGTGCTAGAGTAGCGGGGGGGCCTCGGGATACGCAGTATTTT. This encodes CSARVAGGPRDTQYF. The V call is TRBV20-1, the J call TRBJ2-3; 11 bases align to TRBD2. Germline-derived CDR1 and CDR2 are DFQATT and SNEGSKA (reference sequence). CDR3 length: 15 residues. V shed 1 base, J shed 6 bases, and the junction held 6 bases outside the gene matches.

This clonotype was seen many times. The rearrangement joins TRBV20-1 to TRBJ2-3; perhaps TRBD2 as D (6 bases). The germline gives CDR1 DFQATT, CDR2 SNEGSKA (reference sequence). This CDR3 is 18 amino acids long. V was cut by 3 bases and J by 2 bases, with 24 bases left in between. The DNA of the CDR3 is TGCAGTGCTAGTGGGAGGATTCAAAGCAGGGCTGTCACAGATACGCAGTATTTT. It encodes CSASGRIQSRAVTDTQYF.

The sample holds many counts of this clonotype. V is TRBV3-1 and J is TRBJ2-7; 16 positions match TRBD2. The CDR3 has 17 residues. CDR1 and CDR2 (germline): LGHDT, YNNKEL (reference sequence). V trimming: 5 bases; J trimming: 5 bases; junction bases outside the gene matches: 9. The CDR3 is CASSDGGLAGGLNEQYF. The CDR3 nucleotides are TGTGCCAGCAGCGACGGGGGACTAGCGGGGGGGCTTAACGAGCAGTACTTC.

The sample holds many counts of this clonotype. The genes are TRBV12-3 or TRBV12-4 and TRBJ1-6; 7 bases align to TRBD1. The CDR3 has 14 amino acids. V lost 8 bases to trimming and J lost 7 bases; unmatched junction nucleotides: 8. The CDR3 region is CASGVTGENSPLHF. As DNA, the CDR3 is TGTGCCAGCGGCGTCACAGGGGAAAATTCACCCCTCCACTTT.

This clonotype appeared many times. The chain employs TRBV20-1 and TRBJ2-7; TRBD2 matches 9 bases. The CDR3 extends over 13 amino acids. Per germline, CDR1 DFQATT and CDR2 SNEGSKA (reference sequence). J lost 3 bases, V lost 6 bases, and 6 bases had no gene match. CDR3 protein: CSATPSGVYEQYF. The CDR3 DNA is TGCAGTGCCACCCCTAGCGGGGTCTACGAGCAGTACTTC.

Remarks on this clonotype: At one end the junction does not follow the germline gene, possibly because of a read error. The V call is TRBV5-1, the J call TRBJ2-2, with 8 bases that match TRBD1. CDR1 is SGHRS, CDR2 YFSETQ, per germline. This CDR3 region has 17 residues. CDR3 sequence reads: CASSLRRDRGDTRELFF. The CDR3 DNA reads TGCGCCAGCAGCTTACGCCGAGACAGGGGCGACACCCGGGAGCTGTTTTTT.

Concerning this clonotype itself: An end of the junction does not agree with germline; a read error may underlie this. The V and J genes are TRBV20-1 and TRBJ1-1, with D possibly TRBD1 on 6 matching bases. Per germline, CDR1 DFQATT and CDR2 SNEGSKA (reference sequence). The CDR3 loop spans 18 amino acids. CDR3 loop: CSALPTGMVYEVNTEDFF. The CDR3 DNA is TGCAGTGCTCTACCAACAGGGATGGTGTATGAGGTGAACACTGAAGATTTCTTT.

This clonotype is medium-sized by share. The chain uses TRBV5-1 and TRBJ2-2; tentatively, D is TRBD1 (5 bases). The CDR3 sequence is 14 residues long. V lost 0 bases, J lost 5 bases, and 8 bases lay in between. CDR1 SGHRS and CDR2 YFSETQ come from the germline V gene. The CDR3 coding sequence is TGCGCCAGCAGCTTGGTAGGGGCTACCGGGGAGCTGTTTTTT. Protein sequence: CASSLVGATGELFF.

There are many counts of this clonotype. The V call is TRBV20-1, the J call TRBJ1-3; a possible D gene is TRBD1 (5 bases). The CDR3 has 16 amino acids. CDR1 is DFQATT and CDR2 is SNEGSKA in the germline V gene (reference sequence). The V and J ends lost 0 bases and 0 bases respectively, with 12 bases between them. The CDR3 reads CSARDQGPSSGNTIYF. CDR3 DNA sequence: TGCAGTGCTAGAGATCAGGGCCCCAGCTCTGGAAACACCATATATTTT.

This clonotype was seen at least ten times. The chain carries TRBV20-1 and TRBJ1-1; no reliable D call. The length of the CDR3 is 12 residues. Germline CDR1 is DFQATT and CDR2 is SNEGSKA (reference sequence). The V end was cut by 5 bases, the J end by 2 bases, with 9 bases between. CDR3 sequence reads: CSAPGGNTEAFF. The CDR3 DNA reads as TGCAGTGCTCCCGGCGGAAACACTGAAGCTTTCTTT.

This clonotype was recorded once. One junction end does not reproduce the germline sequence, and a read error may be involved. The chain's CDR3 is CVSTEEDLRSTGELFF. As DNA, the CDR3 is TGTGTCAGCACCGAAGAGGATTTAAGGTCTACCGGGGAGCTGTTTTTT. The chain is built from TRBV6-1 and TRBJ2-2; D is ambiguous. The CDR3 sequence is 16 residues long. Germline-derived CDR1 and CDR2 are MNHNS and SASEGT.

There are many counts of this clonotype. The DNA of the CDR3 is TGCGCCAGCAGCTTGGGACTAGTGATAGATACGCAGTATTTT. Protein product: CASSLGLVIDTQYF. This sequence joins TRBV5-1 and TRBJ2-3; D is perhaps TRBD2 (6 bases). The V gene lost 0 bases and the J gene lost 5 bases, with 10 bases spanning the gap. Germline V gene data show CDR1 as SGHRS and CDR2 as YFSETQ. The CDR3 runs to 14 residues.

This clonotype has ten or more counts. The rearrangement uses TRBV27 and TRBJ1-2, with D unclear. There are 15 residues in the CDR3. Germline V gene data show CDR1 as MNHEY and CDR2 as SMNVEV (reference sequence). Trimming cost V 6 bases and J 0 bases, with 14 bases left between them. The CDR3 DNA reads as TGTGCCAGCAGGGCCGACGGGATAGCTAACTATGGCTACACCTTC. This gives the protein CASRADGIANYGYTF.

The table lists this clonotype with many counts. The V gene is TRBV5-1, the J gene TRBJ2-7, with D uncertain. The germline CDR1 and CDR2 sequences are SGHRS and YFSETQ. V lost 7 bases and J 0 bases, leaving 23 bases between the germline ends. The CDR3 totals 17 residues. Here the CDR3 DNA reads TGCGCCAGCTCTCCGGACCGCCTAGGCCTAGGCTCCTACGAGCAGTACTTC. This sequence encodes CASSPDRLGLGSYEQYF.

In this sample, this clonotype turned up many times. This chain connects TRBV10-3 to TRBJ1-6, with 10 bases matching TRBD1. In germline, CDR1 is ENHRY, CDR2 SYGVKD. This CDR3 region has 16 residues. V was clipped by 4 bases and J by 10 bases; unmatched bases: 10. The DNA for the CDR3 is TGTGCCATCAGTGGCGACAGGGGGCCCCCAAACTCACCCCTCCACTTT. Protein sequence: CAISGDRGPPNSPLHF.

In its sample, this clonotype was seen many times. In nucleotides, the CDR3 is TGCAGTGCTAGACCAGGGGGGAACACCGGGGAGCTGTTTTTT. Protein: CSARPGGNTGELFF. The genes are TRBV20-1 and TRBJ2-2, with 7 bases matching TRBD1. CDR1 DFQATT and CDR2 SNEGSKA come from the germline V gene (reference sequence). The CDR3 has 14 amino acids. V trimming: 2 bases; J trimming: 1 base; junction bases outside the gene matches: 1.

This clonotype was observed a few times. This chain joins TRBV19 and TRBJ2-2; 11 nucleotides match TRBD2. Germline V lookup: CDR1 LNHDA, CDR2 SQIVND (reference sequence). Germline trimming cut 3 bases from V and 1 base from J; bases unmatched to any gene: 13. The CDR3 consists of 20 residues. The CDR3 coding sequence is TGTGCCAGTAGTATGAGGGGTGGTAGCGGGGGGGCCCGGAACACCGGGGAGCTGTTTTTT. It encodes CASSMRGGSGGARNTGELFF.

This clonotype was recorded at least ten times. CDR3 nucleotides: TGCGCCAGCAGCTTGGTGGGGATTGGCACAGATACGCAGTATTTT. Residues: CASSLVGIGTDTQYF. The chain has TRBV5-1 and TRBJ2-3; D is unclear. The V end lost 0 bases, the J end lost 1 base, and 9 bases lay between the germline ends. This CDR3 has 15 residues. From germline, CDR1 is SGHRS and CDR2 YFSETQ.